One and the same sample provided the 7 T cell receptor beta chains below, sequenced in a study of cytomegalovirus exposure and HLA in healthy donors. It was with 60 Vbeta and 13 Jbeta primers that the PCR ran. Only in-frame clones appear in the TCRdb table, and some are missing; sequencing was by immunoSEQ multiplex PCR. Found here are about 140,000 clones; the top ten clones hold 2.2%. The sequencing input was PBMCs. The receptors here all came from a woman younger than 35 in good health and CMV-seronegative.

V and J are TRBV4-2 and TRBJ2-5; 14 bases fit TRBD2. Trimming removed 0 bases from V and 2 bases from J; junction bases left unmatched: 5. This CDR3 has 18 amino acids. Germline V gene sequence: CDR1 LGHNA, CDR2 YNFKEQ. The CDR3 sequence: CASSQDLGTSGRQETQYF. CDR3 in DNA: TGTGCCAGCAGCCAAGACCTAGGGACTAGCGGGAGACAAGAGACCCAGTACTTC.

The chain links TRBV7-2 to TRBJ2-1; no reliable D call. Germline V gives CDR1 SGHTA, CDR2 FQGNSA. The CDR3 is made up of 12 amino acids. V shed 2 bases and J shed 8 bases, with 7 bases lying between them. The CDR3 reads CASSLNGYEQFF. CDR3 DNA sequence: TGTGCCAGCAGCTTAAATGGCTATGAGCAGTTCTTC.

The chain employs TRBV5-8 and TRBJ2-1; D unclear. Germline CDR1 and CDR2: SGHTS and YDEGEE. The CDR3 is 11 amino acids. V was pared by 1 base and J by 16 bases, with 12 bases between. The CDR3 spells CASSLHYGGFF. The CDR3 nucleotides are TGTGCCAGCAGCTTGCATTACGGTGGTTTCTTC.

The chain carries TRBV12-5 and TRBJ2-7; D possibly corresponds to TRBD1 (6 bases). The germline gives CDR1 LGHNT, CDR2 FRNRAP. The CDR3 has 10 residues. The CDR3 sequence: CARTGGDKGV. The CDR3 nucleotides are TGTGCCCGGACCGGTGGGGACAAAGGGGTC.

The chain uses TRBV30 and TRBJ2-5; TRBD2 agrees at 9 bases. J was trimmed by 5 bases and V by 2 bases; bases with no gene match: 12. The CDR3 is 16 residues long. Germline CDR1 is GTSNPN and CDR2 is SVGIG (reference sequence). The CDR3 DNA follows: TGTGCCTGGAGTTTGGGACTAGCTCTAACGGGGGAGACCCAGTACTTC. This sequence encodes CAWSLGLALTGETQYF. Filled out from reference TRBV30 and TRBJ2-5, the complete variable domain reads SQTIHQWPATLVQPVGSPLSLECTVEGTSNPNLYWYRQAAGRGLQLLFYSVGIGQISSEVPQNLSASRPQDRQFILSSKKLLLSDSGFYLCAWSLGLALTGETQYFGPGTRLLVL.

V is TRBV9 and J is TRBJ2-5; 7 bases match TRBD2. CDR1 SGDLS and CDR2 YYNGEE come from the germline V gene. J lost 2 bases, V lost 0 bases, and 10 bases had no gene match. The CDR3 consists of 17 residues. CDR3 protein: CASSVGLAGTTQETQYF. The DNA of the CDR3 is TGTGCCAGCAGCGTAGGACTAGCAGGAACAACTCAAGAGACCCAGTACTTC. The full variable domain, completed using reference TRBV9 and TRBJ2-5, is DSGVTQTPKHLITATGQRVTLRCSPRSGDLSVYWYQQSLDQGLQFLIQYYNGEERAKGNILERFSAQQFPDLHSELNLSSLELGDSALYFCASSVGLAGTTQETQYFGPGTRLLVL.

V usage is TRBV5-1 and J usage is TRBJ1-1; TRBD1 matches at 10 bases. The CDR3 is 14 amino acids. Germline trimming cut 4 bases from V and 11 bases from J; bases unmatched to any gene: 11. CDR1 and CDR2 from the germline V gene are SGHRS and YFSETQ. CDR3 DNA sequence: TGCGCCAGCAGCGTTGAGACAGGGGGCGCTACGGCTTTCTTT. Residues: CASSVETGGATAFF.